A single sample is the source of the 27 T cell receptor beta chains below, sequenced in a study of blood T cell repertoires in COVID-19. The method was immunoSEQ multiplex PCR; TCRdb's version includes in-frame clones alone and lacks a portion of them. The data show around 230,000 clones, with around nine tenths seen just once and 0.65% to 0.85% held by the top ten. Specimen: peripheral blood. These receptors originate from a man between 40 and 49 years old with acute or convalescent COVID-19.

A note on this clone: Different DNA sequences within this sample yield the same CDR3. The V gene is TRBV19, the J gene TRBJ2-5; 7 nucleotides agree with TRBD2. With 7 bases clipped from V and 4 bases from J, the junction kept 3 bases outside the gene matches. Germline V lookup: CDR1 LNHDA, CDR2 SQIVND (reference sequence). The length of the CDR3 is 12 residues. This CDR3 reads CASTGGGETQYF. Written as DNA, the CDR3 is TGTGCCAGTACCGGCGGGGGAGAGACCCAGTACTTC.

There are a few counts of this clone. The chain has TRBV6-4 and TRBJ1-2, with 10 positions matching TRBD1. The CDR3 sequence is 15 residues long. Germline trimming cut 2 bases from V and 8 bases from J; bases unmatched to any gene: 8. The germline gives CDR1 MRHNA, CDR2 SNTAGT. CDR3 nucleotide sequence: TGTGCCAGCAGTGACCTGGGGACAGGGGCCGGGGGCTACACCTTC. Translated: CASSDLGTGAGGYTF.

This clone was seen only a few times. The genes are TRBV10-2 and TRBJ1-2; 7 bases line up with TRBD1. The CDR3 is 14 amino acids. With 3 bases clipped from V and 5 bases from J, the junction kept 6 bases outside the gene matches. CDR1 WSHSY and CDR2 SAAADI come from the germline V gene. CDR3 sequence: CASSDRRGRYGYTF. DNA for the CDR3: TGCGCCAGCAGTGACCGCAGGGGGAGGTATGGCTACACCTTC.

V usage is TRBV6-6 and J usage is TRBJ2-7; D uncertain. There are 13 residues in the CDR3. Trimming stripped 6 bases from V and 2 bases from J, with 11 bases between. CDR1 MNHNY and CDR2 SVGAGI come from the germline V gene (reference sequence). As DNA, the CDR3 is TGTGCCAGCAGCCCCAACTATCCCTACGAGCAGTACTTC. Translation gives CASSPNYPYEQYF.

A few counts support this clone. V is TRBV4-2 and J is TRBJ1-2; D gene uncertain. V gave up 1 base and J gave up 8 bases, with 14 bases separating them. Germline CDR1 reads LGHNA; CDR2 reads YNFKEQ. The CDR3 runs 14 residues. CDR3 amino acids: CASSQAGPSSGYTF. The CDR3 region has the DNA TGTGCCAGCAGCCAAGCGGGTCCATCGTCAGGCTACACCTTC.

This clone occurred once. The V call is TRBV18, the J call TRBJ1-4; D uncertain. In germline, CDR1 is KGHSH, CDR2 LQKENI. Trimming took off 0 bases at V and 7 bases at J, with 9 bases between the two ends. The CDR3 sequence is 14 residues long. The CDR3 sequence is CASSPPEVGEKLFF. CDR3 bases: TGTGCCAGCTCACCACCCGAGGTGGGTGAAAAACTGTTTTTT.

This clone was found once. The chain is built from TRBV9 and TRBJ2-7; no reliable D call. The CDR3 is 15 amino acids. Germline values: CDR1 SGDLS, CDR2 YYNGEE. V was trimmed by 3 bases and J by 0 bases, leaving 13 bases between them. The CDR3 coding sequence is TGTGCCAGCAGCGGCCAACACGGCGGCTCCTACGAGCAGTACTTC. Residues: CASSGQHGGSYEQYF.

J is TRBJ2-5 and V is TRBV7-6; 10 bases match TRBD1. Germline V gene sequence: CDR1 SGHVS, CDR2 FNYEAQ. CDR3 length: 15 residues. J gave up 4 bases and V 6 bases, and 8 bases lay outside the gene matches. CDR3 DNA sequence: TGTGCCAGCAGTACCGGACAGGGGGAGTTAGAGACCCAGTACTTC. It encodes CASSTGQGELETQYF.

The rearrangement uses TRBV27 and TRBJ2-6, with TRBD2 matching 9 bases. Germline CDR1 is MNHEY and CDR2 is SMNVEV (reference sequence). The CDR3 loop spans 20 amino acids. J gave up 1 base and V 5 bases, and 15 bases lay outside the gene matches. In DNA form, the CDR3 reads TGTGCCAGCAGTCCCCGGTCTAGCGGGACCAAAGGGTCTGGGGCCAACGTCCTGACTTTC. Translation: CASSPRSSGTKGSGANVLTF.

The genes are TRBV18 and TRBJ2-3; tentative D call: TRBD2 (6 bases). Between the trimmed V and J ends, which lost 4 bases and 1 base, there was a span of 15 bases. The germline V gene has CDR1 KGHSH and CDR2 LQKENI. CDR3 length equals 16 residues. Written as DNA, the CDR3 is TGTGCCAGCTCACGAGCCCGGGGGTTCGGCACAGATACGCAGTATTTT. Protein sequence: CASSRARGFGTDTQYF.

As DNA, the CDR3 is TGTGCCAGCAGCCGCGTAGCGGGAGAAGCCTTAAATGAGCAGTTCTTC. Translation: CASSRVAGEALNEQFF. The chain is built from TRBV4-2 and TRBJ2-1; 9 nucleotides line up with TRBD2. The CDR3 totals 16 residues. Germline CDR1 is LGHNA and CDR2 is YNFKEQ. V was pared by 4 bases and J by 7 bases, with 11 bases of the junction left unmatched.

The chain employs TRBV27 and TRBJ2-7; a possible D gene is TRBD1 (6 bases). The CDR3 contains 14 residues. Germline loops: CDR1 MNHEY, CDR2 SMNVEV (reference sequence). V lost 3 bases and J lost 6, with 15 bases in between. The CDR3 region is CASSFPDRWPEQYF. The CDR3 DNA reads TGTGCCAGCAGTTTCCCAGACAGGTGGCCCGAGCAGTACTTC.

The genes are TRBV27 and TRBJ2-1, with D maybe TRBD1 (6 bases). The germline CDR1 and CDR2 sequences are MNHEY and SMNVEV (reference sequence). The CDR3 length is 19 residues. Trimming cost V 2 bases and J 1 base, with 21 bases left between them. As DNA, the CDR3 is TGTGCCAGCAGTTTACCCACCAACCCCGGACAGAGGTCCTACAATGAGCAGTTCTTC. It yields the protein CASSLPTNPGQRSYNEQFF.

V is TRBV9 and J is TRBJ2-7, with 7 bases aligning to TRBD2. The length of the CDR3 is 14 residues. V shed 4 bases, J shed 3 bases, and the junction held 7 bases outside the gene matches. Looked up from germline, CDR1 is SGDLS and CDR2 is YYNGEE. This CDR3 reads CASSPAPGGYEQYF. CDR3 nucleotide sequence: TGTGCCAGCAGCCCAGCTCCGGGAGGCTACGAGCAGTACTTC.

The genes are TRBV30 and TRBJ1-5; 8 bases align to TRBD1. Per the germline V gene, CDR1 is GTSNPN and CDR2 is SVGIG (reference sequence). CDR3 length: 13 residues. The J segment lost 4 bases and the V segment lost 3 bases, leaving 2 bases of the junction unmatched. The CDR3 nucleotides read TGTGCCTGGAGCCACAGGGGGAATCAGCCCCAGCATTTT. Protein sequence: CAWSHRGNQPQHF.

This rearrangement joins TRBV30 to TRBJ1-3, with D possibly TRBD1 on 5 matching bases. CDR1 GTSNPN and CDR2 SVGIG come from the germline V gene (reference sequence). The CDR3 runs 15 residues. With 3 bases removed from V and 1 base from J, the gap between germline ends came to 13 bases. The DNA of the CDR3 is TGTGCCTGGAGGGGGGGATTGTTGTCTGGAAACACCATATATTTT. It is translated as CAWRGGLLSGNTIYF. The complete variable domain, with remaining parts taken from reference TRBV30 and TRBJ1-3, reads SQTIHQWPATLVQPVGSPLSLECTVEGTSNPNLYWYRQAAGRGLQLLFYSVGIGQISSEVPQNLSASRPQDRQFILSSKKLLLSDSGFYLCAWRGGLLSGNTIYFGEGSWLTVV.

This chain uses TRBV6-7 with TRBJ2-2; 9 bases are a match to TRBD1. TRBV6-7 is an open reading frame whose function is uncertain. Unmatched junction bases numbered 7, after V lost 8 bases and J lost 3 bases. The CDR3 loop spans 15 amino acids. The CDR3 coding sequence is TGTGCCAGCGGTTCACAGGGGGCCGACACCGGGGAGCTGTTTTTT. The encoded protein is CASGSQGADTGELFF.

In nucleotides, the CDR3 is TGTGCCAGCTCCCAGGACAGGAAGACCTATAATTCACCCCTCCACTTT. Its protein is CASSQDRKTYNSPLHF. The J gene is TRBJ1-6, the V gene TRBV18, with 7 bases lining up with TRBD1. This CDR3 has 16 amino acids. Germline V CDR1 and CDR2: KGHSH, LQKENI. V shed 6 bases, J shed 2 bases, and the junction held 7 bases outside the gene matches. Combining the CDR3 with reference TRBV18 and TRBJ1-6 gives the whole variable domain NAGVMQNPRHLVRRRGQEARLRCSPMKGHSHVYWYRQLPEEGLKFMVYLQKENIIDESGMPKERFSAEFPKEGPSILRIQQVVRGDSAAYFCASSQDRKTYNSPLHFGNGTRLTVT.

The rearrangement links TRBV11-2 to TRBJ1-6; TRBD1 aligns across 8 bases. The CDR3 loop spans 15 amino acids. From germline, CDR1 is SGHAT and CDR2 FQNNGV. V lost 5 bases, J lost 10 bases, and 10 bases stayed unmatched. The CDR3 DNA reads as TGTGCCAGCAGCCGAGGACAGGGTGGAGAATCACCCCTCCACTTT. Amino acid sequence: CASSRGQGGESPLHF.

The chain has TRBV5-1 and TRBJ2-3; 7 bases agree with TRBD2. Trimming at V came to 1 base and at J to 2 bases, leaving 4 bases not matched to a gene. Germline CDR1 SGHRS, CDR2 YFSETQ. The CDR3 consists of 15 residues. In DNA form, the CDR3 reads TGCGCCAGCAGCTTGTTCCTAGCGGTCACAGATACGCAGTATTTT. Translating gives CASSLFLAVTDTQYF. Full variable domain (remainder filled in from reference TRBV5-1 and TRBJ2-3): KAGVTQTPRYLIKTRGQQVTLSCSPISGHRSVSWYQQTPGQGLQFLFEYFSETQRNKGNFPGRFSGRQFSNSRSEMNVSTLELGDSALYLCASSLFLAVTDTQYFGPGTRLTVL.

The chain has TRBV7-2 and TRBJ2-1, with 9 positions matching TRBD2. Germline V gene sequence: CDR1 SGHTA, CDR2 FQGNSA. V dropped 5 bases and J dropped 6; count of bases not matched to a gene: 8. This CDR3 contains 15 residues. The CDR3: CASSPGGSGSNEQFF. The CDR3, as DNA: TGTGCCAGCAGCCCCGGGGGTAGCGGGAGCAATGAGCAGTTCTTC. Looking up the rest from reference TRBV7-2 and TRBJ2-1 gives the full variable domain: GAGVSQSPSNKVTEKGKDVELRCDPISGHTALYWYRQSLGQGLEFLIYFQGNSAPDKSGLPSDRFSAERTGGSVSTLTIQRTQQEDSAVYLCASSPGGSGSNEQFFGPGTRLTVL.

The chain recombines TRBV12-3 or TRBV12-4 with TRBJ1-2, with D perhaps TRBD1 (6 bases). Trimming shortened V by 3 bases and J by 7 bases, and 9 bases separated the two germline ends. The CDR3 loop spans 12 amino acids. CDR3 sequence reads: CASSLGAAGYTF. Written as DNA, the CDR3 is TGTGCCAGCAGTTTGGGGGCTGCTGGCTACACCTTC.

The chain is built from TRBV2 and TRBJ1-4; D call uncertain. The CDR3 runs to 14 residues. Germline CDR1 and CDR2: SNHLY and FYNNEI. The V end was cut by 6 bases, the J end by 4 bases, with 12 bases between. The CDR3, as DNA: TGTGCCAGCAGCGGAGCGCAGAATAATGAAAAACTGTTTTTT. Residues: CASSGAQNNEKLFF.

The genes are TRBV30 and TRBJ2-7, with 7 bases that match TRBD1. V lost 3 bases to trimming and J lost 4 bases; unmatched junction nucleotides: 9. The CDR3 runs 14 residues. CDR1 is GTSNPN and CDR2 is SVGIG in the germline V gene (reference sequence). CDR3: CAWSEGGGIYEQYF. CDR3 nucleotide sequence: TGTGCCTGGAGCGAAGGGGGCGGAATTTACGAGCAGTACTTC.

The sample holds a few counts of this clone. The rearrangement links TRBV14 to TRBJ1-2; 7 nucleotides align to TRBD1. Per germline, CDR1 SGHDN and CDR2 FVKESK. With 7 bases clipped from V and 8 bases from J, the junction kept 7 bases outside the gene matches. CDR3 length equals 12 residues. The CDR3 sequence is CASTPQGKGYTF. In nucleotides, the CDR3 is TGTGCCAGCACCCCACAGGGGAAAGGCTACACCTTC.

This clone was picked up one time. In nucleotides, the CDR3 is TGTGCCAGCAGTTTGCTACCCTCCGGGACAGGAGCCTACGAGCAGTACTTC. It is translated as CASSLLPSGTGAYEQYF. The J gene is TRBJ2-7, the V gene TRBV27; 8 bases line up with TRBD1. Germline V lookup: CDR1 MNHEY, CDR2 SMNVEV (reference sequence). CDR3 length equals 17 residues. V lost 3 bases and J lost 2; bases outside the gene matches: 12.

This chain uses TRBV5-1 with TRBJ1-1, with 7 bases matching TRBD1. The germline CDR1 and CDR2 sequences are SGHRS and YFSETQ. The CDR3 sequence is 15 residues long. V was clipped by 4 bases and J by 5 bases; unmatched bases: 11. DNA of the CDR3: TGCGCCAGCAGCCTGGGAGACAGGGATACAACTGAAGCTTTCTTT. It is translated as CASSLGDRDTTEAFF.